This entry lists 26 T cell receptor beta chains sequenced from one sample in a study of blood T cell repertoires in COVID-19. Method: immunoSEQ multiplex PCR; TCRdb's copy keeps in-frame clones and lacks some. The table has more than 15,000 clones, 85% seen once. The sequencing input was peripheral blood. All receptors come from a human donor with active COVID-19. The donor label of this sample is uncertain.

This chain connects TRBV6-1 to TRBJ2-5; maybe TRBD2 (5 bases). V was cut by 2 bases and J by 3 bases, with 13 bases left in between. The CDR3 spans 15 residues. CDR1 is MNHNS and CDR2 is SASEGT in the germline V gene. The CDR3 DNA sequence: TGTGCCAGCAGTGAAACTTTGAGGGTTAAAGAGACCCAGTACTTC. Its protein product is CASSETLRVKETQYF.

The CDR3 spells CASSILAGETDTQYF. The CDR3, as DNA: TGCGCCAGCAGCATACTAGCGGGAGAGACAGATACGCAGTATTTT. The chain combines TRBV5-1 with TRBJ2-3, with 11 bases lining up with TRBD2. The germline V gene encodes CDR1 SGHRS and CDR2 YFSETQ. With V trimmed by 4 bases and J by 3 bases, 4 bases remained unmatched. This CDR3 has 15 amino acids.

The chain recombines TRBV3-1 (or the pseudogene TRBV3-2) with TRBJ2-7; a possible D gene is TRBD1 (5 bases). The germline gives CDR1 LGHDT, CDR2 YNNKEL (reference sequence). The germline V and J ends were trimmed by 3 bases and 0 bases, with 12 bases remaining between them. The CDR3 consists of 15 residues. CDR3 sequence: CASSQVYRSSYEQYF. The CDR3 bases are TGTGCCAGCAGCCAGGTATACAGGAGCTCCTACGAGCAGTACTTC.

The chain uses TRBV19 and TRBJ2-1; 8 bases are shared with TRBD1. V dropped 5 bases and J dropped 4; count of bases not matched to a gene: 7. This CDR3 has 15 residues. Germline-derived CDR1 and CDR2 are LNHDA and SQIVND (reference sequence). CDR3: CASSFGQGAYNEQFF. CDR3 DNA: TGTGCCAGTAGTTTTGGACAGGGCGCATACAATGAGCAGTTCTTC.

The chain uses TRBV7-8 and TRBJ1-1; 10 nucleotides line up with TRBD1. The CDR3 extends over 14 amino acids. Germline CDR1 SGHVS, CDR2 FQNEAQ. V was clipped by 5 bases and J by 10 bases; unmatched bases: 10. The CDR3 here is CASSLSGTGVAAFF. In DNA, the CDR3 is TGTGCCAGCAGCCTATCCGGGACAGGGGTAGCAGCTTTCTTT. The variable domain in full, with the rest retrieved from reference TRBV7-8 and TRBJ1-1, is GAGVSQSPRYKVAKRGQDVALRCDPISGHVSLFWYQQALGQGPEFLTYFQNEAQLDKSGLPSDRFFAERPEGSVSTLKIQRTQQEDSAVYLCASSLSGTGVAAFFGQGTRLTVV.

The chain is built from TRBV7-2 and TRBJ2-1; the match to TRBD2 covers 10 bases. This CDR3 has 16 residues. V dropped 1 base and J dropped 4; count of bases not matched to a gene: 4. Germline V lookup: CDR1 SGHTA, CDR2 FQGNSA. The CDR3: CASSLVGSGGYNEQFF. Written as DNA, the CDR3 is TGTGCCAGCAGCTTAGTGGGTAGCGGGGGGTACAATGAGCAGTTCTTC.

This sequence joins TRBV3-1 (or the pseudogene TRBV3-2) and TRBJ2-3; 9 nucleotides line up with TRBD2. Germline CDR1 is LGHDT and CDR2 is YNNKEL (reference sequence). The V segment lost 0 bases and the J segment 3 bases; nucleotides outside the gene matches: 10. The CDR3 length is 18 residues. The CDR3 DNA follows: TGTGCCAGCAGCCAAGACGTGCTAGCGGGATCTGTAACAGATACGCAGTATTTT. Protein product: CASSQDVLAGSVTDTQYF.

The gene calls are TRBV5-1 and TRBJ2-1, with 7 positions matching TRBD1. The junction had 2 bases not matched to a gene; V was cut back by 3 bases and J by 5 bases. Germline V lookup: CDR1 SGHRS, CDR2 YFSETQ. The CDR3 totals 13 residues. The CDR3 DNA reads TGCGCCAGCAGCTGGGACAGTAACAATGAGCAGTTCTTC. Protein product: CASSWDSNNEQFF. Combining the CDR3 with reference TRBV5-1 and TRBJ2-1 gives the whole variable domain KAGVTQTPRYLIKTRGQQVTLSCSPISGHRSVSWYQQTPGQGLQFLFEYFSETQRNKGNFPGRFSGRQFSNSRSEMNVSTLELGDSALYLCASSWDSNNEQFFGPGTRLTVL.

This clone was seen once. The J gene is TRBJ2-7, the V gene TRBV19, with TRBD1 identical over 9 bases. CDR1 LNHDA and CDR2 SQIVND come from the germline V gene (reference sequence). The J segment lost 3 bases and the V segment lost 6 bases, leaving 9 bases of the junction unmatched. The CDR3 covers 15 residues. For the CDR3, the DNA is TGTGCCAGTAGAGGCGGGACAGGGCTCCTCTACGAGCAGTACTTC. It specifies CASRGGTGLLYEQYF.

CDR3 DNA sequence: TGTGCCAGCAGCGGACAGGGGGCTAGCAATCAGCCCCAGCATTTT. As protein: CASSGQGASNQPQHF. The chain employs TRBV6-2 or TRBV6-3 and TRBJ1-5; 11 nucleotides agree with TRBD1. Trimming at V came to 6 bases and at J to 0 bases, leaving 1 base not matched to a gene. The germline V gene encodes CDR1 MNHEY and CDR2 SVGEGT. The CDR3 is 15 residues long.

The rearrangement links TRBV23-1 to TRBJ2-3, with a weak D call TRBD2 (6 bases). TRBV23-1 counts as an open reading frame of uncertain function. The V gene lost 3 bases and the J gene lost 6 bases, with 16 bases spanning the gap. The CDR3 is 15 residues long. In DNA, the CDR3 is TGCGCCAGCAGTCACCAGACTAGGATCAAGGATACGCAGTATTTT. This translates into CASSHQTRIKDTQYF.

The chain uses TRBV7-9 and TRBJ2-3; D unresolved. Germline V CDR1 and CDR2: SEHNR, FQNEAQ (reference sequence). V was shortened by 5 bases and J by 4 bases, with 13 bases between the two germline ends. The CDR3 totals 14 residues. The CDR3 DNA is TGTGCCAGCAGCCCGGATTACCTAGCAGATACGCAGTATTTT. The encoded protein is CASSPDYLADTQYF.

This chain joins TRBV28 and TRBJ2-5; possible D gene TRBD2, 6 bases. The CDR3 runs 14 residues. V was clipped by 6 bases and J by 6 bases, with 17 bases between them. CDR1 MDHEN and CDR2 SYDVKM come from the germline V gene. As DNA, the CDR3 is TGTGCCAGCAGCCACCGGGAGCCGAGGAAGACCCAGTACTTC. Amino acid sequence: CASSHREPRKTQYF.

This clone was seen just once. The rearrangement uses TRBV5-1 and TRBJ2-1; D unclear. Deletions cut 7 bases from V and 6 bases from J, with 8 bases between. The CDR3 runs 11 residues. The germline CDR1 and CDR2 sequences are SGHRS and YFSETQ. CDR3 DNA: TGCGCCAGCGGAGAGTTCAATGAGCAGTTCTTC. This sequence encodes CASGEFNEQFF.

The V and J genes are TRBV7-9 and TRBJ2-1; 12 nucleotides align to TRBD2. V gave up 5 bases and J gave up 0 bases; unmatched junction bases: 2. CDR3 length: 16 residues. Germline lookup yields CDR1 SEHNR and CDR2 FQNEAQ (reference sequence). CDR3 protein: CASSPTSGSSYNEQFF. DNA for the CDR3: TGTGCCAGCAGCCCGACTAGCGGGAGCTCCTACAATGAGCAGTTCTTC.

The J gene is TRBJ2-1, the V gene TRBV7-2; D call uncertain. Trimming took 5 bases from V and 9 from J, leaving 14 bases between them. Germline V gene sequence: CDR1 SGHTA, CDR2 FQGNSA. This CDR3 contains 13 residues. The CDR3 DNA sequence: TGTGCCAGCAGCCGAGAGGAGCGTTCTGAGCAGTTCTTC. This translates into CASSREERSEQFF. Full variable domain (outside the CDR3, taken from reference TRBV7-2 and TRBJ2-1): GAGVSQSPSNKVTEKGKDVELRCDPISGHTALYWYRQSLGQGLEFLIYFQGNSAPDKSGLPSDRFSAERTGGSVSTLTIQRTQQEDSAVYLCASSREERSEQFFGPGTRLTVL.

The rearrangement joins TRBV5-6 to TRBJ2-7; 11 bases fit TRBD2. Trimming cost V 2 bases and J 4 bases; bases outside gene matches: 2. Germline V gives CDR1 SGHDT, CDR2 YYEEEE. CDR3 length: 14 amino acids. In DNA form, the CDR3 reads TGTGCCAGCAGCTTACTAGCGGGAGTGTACGAGCAGTACTTC. Amino acids: CASSLLAGVYEQYF.

The genes are TRBV2 and TRBJ2-1; D may be TRBD2 (6 bases). The germline V and J ends were trimmed by 6 bases and 6 bases, with 15 bases remaining between them. CDR3 length: 14 residues. Germline CDR1 reads SNHLY; CDR2 reads FYNNEI. The CDR3 spells CASRRGLGVNEQFF. DNA for the CDR3: TGTGCCAGCAGGCGGGGTCTAGGGGTCAATGAGCAGTTCTTC.

The chain has TRBV12-5 and TRBJ1-2; maybe TRBD1 (6 bases). Germline CDR1 is LGHNT and CDR2 is FRNRAP. The CDR3 runs 16 residues. Trimming took off 2 bases at V and 5 bases at J, with 18 bases between the two ends. CDR3 DNA: TGTGCTAGTGGTTTGACCACCGGTGGGACACCGTATGGCTACACCTTC. Translated, it gives CASGLTTGGTPYGYTF.

This clone has just one count. This chain connects TRBV5-4 to TRBJ2-4; weak D call: TRBD2 (5 bases). V lost 4 bases and J 1 base, leaving 9 bases between the germline ends. This CDR3 region has 14 residues. The germline V gene encodes CDR1 SGHNT and CDR2 YYREEE (reference sequence). Written as DNA, the CDR3 is TGTGCCAGCAGCCTTCCGGGGGCCAAAAACATTCAGTACTTC. This gives the protein CASSLPGAKNIQYF.

The chain recombines TRBV5-4 with TRBJ2-6, with D hard to call. Looked up from germline, CDR1 is SGHNT and CDR2 is YYREEE (reference sequence). The V and J ends lost 4 bases and 2 bases respectively, with 13 bases between them. The CDR3 has 16 amino acids. CDR3 protein: CASSPSRVTGANVLTF. In DNA, the CDR3 is TGTGCCAGCAGCCCGTCTCGGGTAACTGGGGCCAACGTCCTGACTTTC.

The J gene is TRBJ2-1, the V gene TRBV9; tentatively, D is TRBD2 (6 bases). The V gene's germline CDR1 is SGDLS and CDR2 YYNGEE. The CDR3 loop spans 12 amino acids. With 3 bases removed from V and 7 bases from J, the gap between germline ends came to 8 bases. The CDR3: CASSAEGNEQFF. CDR3 sequence (DNA): TGTGCCAGCAGCGCGGAGGGGAATGAGCAGTTCTTC.

The rearrangement links TRBV10-1 to TRBJ1-1; maybe TRBD1 (6 bases). CDR3 length equals 13 residues. The ends were cut back, 5 bases at V and 1 base at J, with 8 bases in the middle. From germline, CDR1 is WNHNN and CDR2 SYGVQD (reference sequence). The CDR3 region is CASSRGQNTEAFF. The CDR3 DNA reads TGCGCCAGCAGTAGGGGACAGAACACTGAAGCTTTCTTT.

The chain carries TRBV7-2 and TRBJ2-1; 9 bases align to TRBD1. CDR3 length equals 15 residues. CDR1 is SGHTA and CDR2 is FQGNSA in the germline V gene. The V and J ends lost 6 bases and 1 base, in that order; junction bases with no gene match: 4. The CDR3 coding sequence is TGTGCCAGCAGAATTGGACAGGGGTCCTACAATGAGCAGTTCTTC. Amino acid sequence: CASRIGQGSYNEQFF.

Only one count was recorded for this clone. The V call is TRBV19, the J call TRBJ2-5, with 9 positions matching TRBD1. The CDR3 contains 17 residues. V was clipped by 6 bases and J by 4 bases; unmatched bases: 15. The germline CDR1 and CDR2 sequences are LNHDA and SQIVND (reference sequence). The CDR3 DNA reads as TGTGCCAGTAGAAGGCTGACAGGGGGTTCGCGAGGAGAGACCCAGTACTTC. Translating it yields CASRRLTGGSRGETQYF.

The chain carries TRBV6-2 or TRBV6-3 and TRBJ2-7; 10 positions agree with TRBD1. This CDR3 comprises 14 residues. V was clipped by 0 bases and J by 6 bases; unmatched bases: 2. Germline CDR1 and CDR2: MNHEY and SVGEGT. The CDR3 reads CASSYSDRGGEQYF. In DNA form, the CDR3 reads TGTGCCAGCAGTTACTCGGACAGGGGGGGCGAGCAGTACTTC.